These T cell receptor beta chains were read from a single sample in a study of somatic mutations in cytotoxic T cells in rheumatoid arthritis. Sequencing was performed with immunoSEQ multiplex PCR; in TCRdb, only in-frame clones are kept and a portion is missing. Here the sample spans over 15,000 clones, roughly 90% being singletons. Sequencing used CD8+ T cells sorted from blood. These receptor sequences come from a man aged 35-49 years in good health. CDR3s leave out the opening cysteine and the closing phenylalanine or tryptophan. The listing skips clone size in some rows; elsewhere it reads once, few, many or a size class.

TRBV4-2,-,TRBJ1-2,ASSQDGQLNYGYT
TRBV5-6,-,TRBJ2-7,ASSLSLARFEQY
TRBV28,-,TRBJ2-4,ASSLEGSEAKNIQY
TRBV4-2,-,TRBJ2-3,ASSQGTSLHSTDTQY
TRBV2,-,TRBJ2-7,ASSPKFGWEQY
TRBV19,-,TRBJ1-2,ASTPSGGWDNYGYT
TRBV4-1,-,TRBJ2-1,ASSQLAGGKNEQF
TRBV5-1,few,TRBJ1-1,ASSLTGITEAF
TRBV11-2,-,TRBJ1-1,ASSYRGSFGGNTEAF
TRBV2,once,TRBJ1-5,ASSDPGTVNQPQH
TRBV6-5,-,TRBJ2-1,ASSSSSYNEQF
TRBV4-3,-,TRBJ2-2,ASSQQEYTGELF
TRBV13,few,TRBJ2-1,ASSPPSLAGVNEQF
TRBV7-9,medium-sized,TRBJ1-5,ASSGRGVGNQPQH
TRBV4-1,-,TRBJ2-1,ASSPSSGRALRGGQF
TRBV28,-,TRBJ1-1,ASSRTEGNTEAF